The 19 T cell receptor beta chains given below trace back to one sample, sequenced in a study of blood T cells in healthy people across ages. The authors ran a second PCR of roughly 6 to 12 cycles using a sample-barcoded 5' primer and a J-beta primer mix. TCRdb redid the calling of the 5' RACE reads with MiXCR, one entry per CDR3 protein. The sample has 1.6 million or so distinct CDR3 sequences, about 35% seen once. Sequencing was carried out using blood. These receptors all come from a woman aged 30 to 39 in good health.

The CDR3 bases are TGTGCCAGCAAGAGGAGGGCGACAACGTTAGCCAAAAACATTCAGTACTTC. Translated, it gives CASKRRATTLAKNIQYF. The chain links TRBV12-3 or TRBV12-4 to TRBJ2-4, with a weak D call TRBD2 (6 bases). With 7 bases removed from V and 0 bases from J, the gap between germline ends came to 19 bases. CDR3 length: 17 amino acids.

V gene TRBV29-1 combines with J gene TRBJ2-1; 14 nucleotides agree with TRBD2. This CDR3 is 13 amino acids long. Trimming removed 7 bases from V and 9 bases from J; junction bases left unmatched: 5. Germline CDR1 SQVTM, CDR2 ANQGSEA. CDR3 sequence (DNA): TGCAGCGAGGGGACTAGCGGGAGTGGTGAGCAGTTCTTC. Protein sequence: CSEGTSGSGEQFF.

In its sample, this clonotype was seen a few times. V is TRBV2 and J is TRBJ2-7; 7 bases fit TRBD1. CDR1 and CDR2 from the germline V gene are SNHLY and FYNNEI. V was pared by 5 bases and J by 1 base, with 8 bases of the junction left unmatched. The CDR3 runs 15 residues. The CDR3 bases are TGTGCCAGCAGTACTACAGGGGCCGAGTCCTACGAGCAGTACTTC. It codes for CASSTTGAESYEQYF.

In regard to this clonotype: One end of the junction does not line up with germline, which may come from a read error. The V gene is TRBV20-1, the J gene TRBJ1-5, with unresolved D. This CDR3 is built from 15 residues. Per germline, CDR1 DFQATT and CDR2 SNEGSKA (reference sequence). The CDR3 here is CSASPPSPSNRPQHF. The CDR3 DNA reads as TGCAGTGCTAGTCCCCCCAGCCCTAGCAATCGGCCCCAGCATTTT.

The rearrangement joins TRBV7-9 to TRBJ2-5; D not certain. Gene TRBJ2-7 matches the end of the DNA better, so the J call may be wrong. CDR3 length: 14 amino acids. Germline V gene sequence: CDR1 SEHNR, CDR2 FQNEAQ (reference sequence). The CDR3 DNA follows: TGTGCCAGCAGCTTAGGAGGAATCGTCTACGAGCAGTACTTC. Translated: CASSLGGIVYEQYF.

This rearrangement joins TRBV2 to TRBJ2-5; possible D gene TRBD1, 5 bases. V lost 3 bases and J lost 3, with 8 bases in between. This CDR3 has 13 residues. Germline CDR1 SNHLY, CDR2 FYNNEI. The CDR3 DNA follows: TGTGCCAGCAGTGAGTCAGGGAAAGAGACCCAGTACTTC. Protein sequence: CASSESGKETQYF.

V and J are TRBV9 and TRBJ2-5; perhaps TRBD2 as D (5 bases). This CDR3 contains 16 residues. Germline V lookup: CDR1 SGDLS, CDR2 YYNGEE. The V gene lost 0 bases and the J gene lost 2 bases, with 14 bases spanning the gap. Here the CDR3 DNA reads TGTGCCAGCAGCGTAGATGGCGGGCACGAACAAGAGACCCAGTACTTC. This sequence encodes CASSVDGGHEQETQYF.

The chain has TRBV2 and TRBJ1-1; 8 nucleotides match TRBD1. V lost 6 bases and J lost 7; bases outside the gene matches: 7. The CDR3 contains 13 residues. CDR1 is SNHLY and CDR2 is FYNNEI in the germline V gene. CDR3 DNA: TGTGCCAGCAGACGACAGGGGTTGGTTGAAGCTTTCTTT. Protein sequence: CASRRQGLVEAFF.

The J gene is TRBJ2-5, the V gene TRBV29-1; 7 nucleotides line up with TRBD1. Trimming cost V 7 bases and J 1 base; bases outside gene matches: 6. CDR1 is SQVTM and CDR2 is ANQGSEA in the germline V gene. This CDR3 is 13 amino acids long. Written as DNA, the CDR3 is TGCAGCGCGAGACAGGGCCTCCAAGAGACCCAGTACTTC. This encodes CSARQGLQETQYF.

This clonotype was counted between two and nine times. The chain uses TRBV10-3 and TRBJ2-7; D is possibly TRBD2 (6 bases). Germline CDR1 and CDR2: ENHRY and SYGVKD. V gave up 6 bases and J gave up 7 bases, with 13 bases separating them. The CDR3 sequence is 12 residues long. DNA of the CDR3: TGTGCCATCAGGAGGGACTGCTTAGAGCAGTACTTC. Amino acid sequence: CAIRRDCLEQYF.

This clonotype appeared a few times. V gene TRBV20-1 combines with J gene TRBJ2-1, with 11 nucleotides matching TRBD2. CDR1 and CDR2 (germline): DFQATT, SNEGSKA (reference sequence). The junction had 9 bases not matched to a gene; V was cut back by 1 base and J by 7 bases. The CDR3 runs to 16 residues. The CDR3 sequence is CSARGGRRLAGNEQFF. The CDR3 nucleotides are TGCAGTGCTAGAGGCGGGAGAAGACTAGCGGGAAATGAGCAGTTCTTC.

The table lists this clonotype with many counts. The V and J genes are TRBV10-3 and TRBJ2-7, with D possibly being TRBD1 (5 bases). The CDR3 covers 13 residues. Trimming stripped 6 bases from V and 5 bases from J, with 14 bases between. Germline assignment: CDR1 ENHRY and CDR2 SYGVKD. The chain's CDR3 is CAISNTGEDEQYF. The CDR3 region has the DNA TGTGCCATCAGCAATACAGGAGAGGACGAGCAGTACTTC.

This clonotype was seen a few times. The V call is TRBV6-1, the J call TRBJ1-5; D not certain. The germline CDR1 and CDR2 sequences are MNHNS and SASEGT. The CDR3 length is 15 residues. Between the trimmed V and J ends, which lost 2 bases and 2 bases, there was a span of 10 bases. CDR3 nucleotides: TGTGCCAGCAGTGAAACAGATATCGGCAATCAGCCCCAGCATTTT. Its protein is CASSETDIGNQPQHF.

This clonotype was observed a few times. This rearrangement joins TRBV7-8 to TRBJ1-2; no clear D. V was trimmed by 5 bases and J by 5 bases, leaving 24 bases between them. CDR1 and CDR2 (germline): SGHVS, FQNEAQ. This CDR3 has 17 amino acids. The CDR3 DNA follows: TGTGCCAGCAGCCCGACGTCCTTTATCGGAAAGCGGTATGGCTACACCTTC. It specifies CASSPTSFIGKRYGYTF.

The chain employs TRBV4-1 and TRBJ1-1; D ambiguous. CDR3 size: 14 residues. Trimming removed 1 base from V and 3 bases from J, with 9 bases in between. CDR1 and CDR2 from the germline V gene are MGHRA and YSYEKL. CDR3 sequence: CASSQGPAYTEAFF. In nucleotides, the CDR3 is TGCGCCAGCAGCCAAGGTCCCGCATACACTGAAGCTTTCTTT.

The chain recombines TRBV19 with TRBJ2-2, with 8 bases aligning to TRBD2. The CDR3 is 15 amino acids. Germline loops: CDR1 LNHDA, CDR2 SQIVND (reference sequence). V shed 2 bases and J 6 bases; nucleotides not matched to a gene: 5. CDR3 residues: CASSILAGTSGELFF. DNA of the CDR3: TGTGCCAGTAGTATATTAGCGGGGACGTCCGGGGAGCTGTTTTTT. The full variable domain, rest sourced from reference TRBV19 and TRBJ2-2, is DGGITQSPKYLFRKEGQNVTLSCEQNLNHDAMYWYRQDPGQGLRLIYYSQIVNDFQKGDIAEGYSVSREKKESFPLTVTSAQKNPTAFYLCASSILAGTSGELFFGEGSRLTVL.

This clonotype has a handful of counts. The chain joins TRBV27 to TRBJ2-7, with 7 positions matching TRBD1. This CDR3 is 14 amino acids long. J was trimmed by 5 bases and V by 8 bases; bases with no gene match: 12. Per the germline V gene, CDR1 is MNHEY and CDR2 is SMNVEV (reference sequence). The CDR3 coding sequence is TGTGCCAGCTCTATGACAGGGAGAATCCACGAGCAGTACTTC. This gives the protein CASSMTGRIHEQYF.

This chain uses TRBV6-6 with TRBJ1-1; no definite D call. V was pared by 0 bases and J by 4 bases, with 15 bases between. This CDR3 is 16 amino acids long. Per germline, CDR1 MNHNY and CDR2 SVGAGI (reference sequence). CDR3 loop: CASSYSIIQMGTEAFF. The CDR3 DNA follows: TGTGCCAGCAGTTACTCGATAATACAGATGGGCACTGAAGCTTTCTTT.

This clonotype was seen more than once but under ten times. The chain links TRBV7-9 to TRBJ2-3; D unresolved. The germline V and J ends were trimmed by 5 bases and 2 bases, with 5 bases remaining between them. Germline CDR1 reads SEHNR; CDR2 reads FQNEAQ (reference sequence). CDR3 length: 12 amino acids. CDR3 region: CASSDITDTQYF. The CDR3 coding sequence is TGTGCCAGCAGCGACATCACAGATACGCAGTATTTT.